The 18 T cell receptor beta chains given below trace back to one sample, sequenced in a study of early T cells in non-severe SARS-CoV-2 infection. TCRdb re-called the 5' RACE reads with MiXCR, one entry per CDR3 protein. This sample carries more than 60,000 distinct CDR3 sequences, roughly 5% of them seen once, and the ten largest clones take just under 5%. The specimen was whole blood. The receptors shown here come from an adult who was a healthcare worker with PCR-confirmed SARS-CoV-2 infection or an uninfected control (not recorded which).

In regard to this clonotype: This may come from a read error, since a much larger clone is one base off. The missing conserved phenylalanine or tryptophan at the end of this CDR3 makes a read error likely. The CDR3 reads CASSLAEGEGPTNEKLFI. The CDR3 nucleotides are TGTGCCAGCAGTTTAGCGGAGGGGGAGGGTCCAACTAATGAAAAACTGTTTATT. The chain links TRBV12-3 or TRBV12-4 to TRBJ1-4, with TRBD1 as a possible D gene (6 bases). V was trimmed by 0 bases and J by 0 bases, leaving 14 bases between them. The CDR3 sequence is 18 residues long.

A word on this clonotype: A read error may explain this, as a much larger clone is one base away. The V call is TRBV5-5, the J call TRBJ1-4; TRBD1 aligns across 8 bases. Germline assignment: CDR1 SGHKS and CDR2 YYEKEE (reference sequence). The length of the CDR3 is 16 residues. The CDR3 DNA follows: TGTGTCAGCAGCTTGGCCACCGGACAGGGACATGAAAAACTGTTTTTT. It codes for CVSSLATGQGHEKLFF.

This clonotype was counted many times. The CDR3 is CASSLQRMNTEAFF. In DNA form, the CDR3 reads TGTGCCAGCAGCTTGCAGAGGATGAACACTGAAGCTTTCTTT. V usage is TRBV5-5 and J usage is TRBJ1-1; the D is unclear. CDR3 length equals 14 residues. Germline lookup yields CDR1 SGHKS and CDR2 YYEKEE (reference sequence). V lost 1 base and J lost 0, with 7 bases in between.

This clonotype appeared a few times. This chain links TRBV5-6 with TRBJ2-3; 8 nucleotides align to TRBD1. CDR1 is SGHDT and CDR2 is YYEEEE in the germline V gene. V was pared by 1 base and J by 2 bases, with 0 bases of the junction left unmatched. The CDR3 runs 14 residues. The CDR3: CASSLQGATDTQYF. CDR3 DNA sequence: TGTGCCAGCAGCTTGCAGGGGGCCACAGATACGCAGTATTTT.

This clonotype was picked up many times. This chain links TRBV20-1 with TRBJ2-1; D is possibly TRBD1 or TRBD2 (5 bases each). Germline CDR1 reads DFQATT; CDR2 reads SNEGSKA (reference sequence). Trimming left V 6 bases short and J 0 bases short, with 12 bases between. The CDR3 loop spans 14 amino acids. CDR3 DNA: TGCAGTGCCGGGGACCTGGGCTCCTACAATGAGCAGTTCTTC. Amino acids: CSAGDLGSYNEQFF.

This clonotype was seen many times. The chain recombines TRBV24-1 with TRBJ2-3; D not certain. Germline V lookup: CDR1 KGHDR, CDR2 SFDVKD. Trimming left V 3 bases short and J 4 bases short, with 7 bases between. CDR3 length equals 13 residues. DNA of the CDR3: TGTGCCACCAGTGATCCCCCCCCAGATACGCAGTATTTT. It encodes CATSDPPPDTQYF.

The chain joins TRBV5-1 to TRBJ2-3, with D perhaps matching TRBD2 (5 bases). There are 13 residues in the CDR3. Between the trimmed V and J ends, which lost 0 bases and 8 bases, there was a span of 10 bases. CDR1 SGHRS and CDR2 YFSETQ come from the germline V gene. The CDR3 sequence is CASSLEGGGTQYF. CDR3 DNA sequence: TGCGCCAGCAGCTTGGAGGGCGGAGGTACGCAGTATTTT. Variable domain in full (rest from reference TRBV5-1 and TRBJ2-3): KAGVTQTPRYLIKTRGQQVTLSCSPISGHRSVSWYQQTPGQGLQFLFEYFSETQRNKGNFPGRFSGRQFSNSRSEMNVSTLELGDSALYLCASSLEGGGTQYFGPGTRLTVL.

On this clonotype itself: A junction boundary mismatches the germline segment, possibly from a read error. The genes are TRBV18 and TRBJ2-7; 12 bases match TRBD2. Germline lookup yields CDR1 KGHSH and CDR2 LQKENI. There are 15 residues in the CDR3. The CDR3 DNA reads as TGTGCCAGCTCGCCGACTAGCGGGAGTTTCTACGAGCTGTACTTC. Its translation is CASSPTSGSFYELYF.

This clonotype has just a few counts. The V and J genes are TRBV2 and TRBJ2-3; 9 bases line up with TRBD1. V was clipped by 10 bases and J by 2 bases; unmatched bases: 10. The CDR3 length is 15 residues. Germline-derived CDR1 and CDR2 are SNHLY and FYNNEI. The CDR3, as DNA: TGTGCCACAAAGACCGGGACAGGGTACACAGATACGCAGTATTTT. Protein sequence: CATKTGTGYTDTQYF.

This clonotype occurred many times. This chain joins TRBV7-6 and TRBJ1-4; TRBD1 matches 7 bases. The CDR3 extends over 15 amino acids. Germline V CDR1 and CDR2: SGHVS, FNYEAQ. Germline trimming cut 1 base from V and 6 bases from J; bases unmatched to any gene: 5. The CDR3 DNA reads TGTGCCAGCAGCTTAGACAGGGGCGGCGATGAAAAACTGTTTTTT. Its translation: CASSLDRGGDEKLFF.

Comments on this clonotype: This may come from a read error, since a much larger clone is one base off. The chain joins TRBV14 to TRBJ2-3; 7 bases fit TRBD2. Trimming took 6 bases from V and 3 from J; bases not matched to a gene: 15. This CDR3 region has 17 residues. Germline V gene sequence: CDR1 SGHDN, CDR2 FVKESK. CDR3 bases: TGTGCCAGCAGTCTCTGGAATGGCGGGAGCTCAACAGATACGCAGTATTTT. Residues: CASSLWNGGSSTDTQYF. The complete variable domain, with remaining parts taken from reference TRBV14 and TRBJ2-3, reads EAGVTQFPSHSVIEKGQTVTLRCDPISGHDNLYWYRRVMGKEIKFLLHFVKESKQDESGMPNNRFLAERTGGTYSTLKVQPAELEDSGVYFCASSLWNGGSSTDTQYFGPGTRLTVL.

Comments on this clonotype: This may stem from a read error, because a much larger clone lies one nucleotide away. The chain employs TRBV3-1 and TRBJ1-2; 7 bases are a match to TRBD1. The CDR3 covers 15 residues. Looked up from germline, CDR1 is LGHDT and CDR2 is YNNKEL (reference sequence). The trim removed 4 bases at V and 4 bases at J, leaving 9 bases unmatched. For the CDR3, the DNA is TGTGCCAGCAGCCGGTCCAGGGGGGTTGGCTATGGCTACACCTTC. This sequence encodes CASSRSRGVGYGYTF.

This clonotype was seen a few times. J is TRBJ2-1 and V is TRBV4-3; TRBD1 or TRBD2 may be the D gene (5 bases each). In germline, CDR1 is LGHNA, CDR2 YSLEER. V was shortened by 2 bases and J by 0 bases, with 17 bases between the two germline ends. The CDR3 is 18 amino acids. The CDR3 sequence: CASSQLSRGSSSYNEQFF. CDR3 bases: TGCGCCAGCAGCCAACTATCTCGGGGCTCTAGCTCCTACAATGAGCAGTTCTTC.

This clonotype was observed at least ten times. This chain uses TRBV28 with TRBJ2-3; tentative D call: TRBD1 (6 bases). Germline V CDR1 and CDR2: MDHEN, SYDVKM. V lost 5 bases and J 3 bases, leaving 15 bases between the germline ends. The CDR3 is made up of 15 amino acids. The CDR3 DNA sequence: TGTGCCAGCAGTCCCCCGGGCAGGGGAACAGATACGCAGTATTTT. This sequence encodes CASSPPGRGTDTQYF.

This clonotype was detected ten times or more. The CDR3 is CSARVVRDRRGEQYF. The CDR3 coding sequence is TGCAGTGCTAGAGTAGTAAGGGACAGGAGGGGCGAGCAGTACTTC. V gene TRBV20-1 combines with J gene TRBJ2-7, with TRBD1 matching over 8 bases. The CDR3 spans 15 residues. V lost 1 base and J lost 6; bases outside the gene matches: 11. Per the germline V gene, CDR1 is DFQATT and CDR2 is SNEGSKA (reference sequence).

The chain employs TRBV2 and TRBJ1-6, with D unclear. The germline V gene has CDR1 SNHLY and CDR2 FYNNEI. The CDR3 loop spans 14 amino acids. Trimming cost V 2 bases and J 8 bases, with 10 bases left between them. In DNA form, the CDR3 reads TGTGCCAGCAGTGAATGGGCCGGAGATTCACCCCTCCACTTT. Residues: CASSEWAGDSPLHF.

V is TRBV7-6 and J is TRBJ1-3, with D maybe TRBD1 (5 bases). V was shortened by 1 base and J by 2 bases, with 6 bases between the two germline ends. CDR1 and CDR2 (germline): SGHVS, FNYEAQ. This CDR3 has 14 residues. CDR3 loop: CASSLGGAGNTIYF. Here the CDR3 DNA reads TGTGCCAGCAGCTTAGGGGGGGCTGGAAACACCATATATTTT.

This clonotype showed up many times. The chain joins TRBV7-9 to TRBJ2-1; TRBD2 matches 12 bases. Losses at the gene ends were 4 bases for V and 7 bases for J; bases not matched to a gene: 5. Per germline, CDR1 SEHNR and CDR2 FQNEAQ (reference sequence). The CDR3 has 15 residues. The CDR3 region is CASSSPGLAGNEQFF. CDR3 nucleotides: TGTGCCAGCAGCTCTCCGGGACTAGCGGGTAATGAGCAGTTCTTC. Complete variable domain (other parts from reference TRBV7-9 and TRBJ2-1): DTGVSQNPRHKITKRGQNVTFRCDPISEHNRLYWYRQTLGQGPEFLTYFQNEAQLEKSRLLSDRFSAERPKGSFSTLEIQRTEQGDSAMYLCASSSPGLAGNEQFFGPGTRLTVL.